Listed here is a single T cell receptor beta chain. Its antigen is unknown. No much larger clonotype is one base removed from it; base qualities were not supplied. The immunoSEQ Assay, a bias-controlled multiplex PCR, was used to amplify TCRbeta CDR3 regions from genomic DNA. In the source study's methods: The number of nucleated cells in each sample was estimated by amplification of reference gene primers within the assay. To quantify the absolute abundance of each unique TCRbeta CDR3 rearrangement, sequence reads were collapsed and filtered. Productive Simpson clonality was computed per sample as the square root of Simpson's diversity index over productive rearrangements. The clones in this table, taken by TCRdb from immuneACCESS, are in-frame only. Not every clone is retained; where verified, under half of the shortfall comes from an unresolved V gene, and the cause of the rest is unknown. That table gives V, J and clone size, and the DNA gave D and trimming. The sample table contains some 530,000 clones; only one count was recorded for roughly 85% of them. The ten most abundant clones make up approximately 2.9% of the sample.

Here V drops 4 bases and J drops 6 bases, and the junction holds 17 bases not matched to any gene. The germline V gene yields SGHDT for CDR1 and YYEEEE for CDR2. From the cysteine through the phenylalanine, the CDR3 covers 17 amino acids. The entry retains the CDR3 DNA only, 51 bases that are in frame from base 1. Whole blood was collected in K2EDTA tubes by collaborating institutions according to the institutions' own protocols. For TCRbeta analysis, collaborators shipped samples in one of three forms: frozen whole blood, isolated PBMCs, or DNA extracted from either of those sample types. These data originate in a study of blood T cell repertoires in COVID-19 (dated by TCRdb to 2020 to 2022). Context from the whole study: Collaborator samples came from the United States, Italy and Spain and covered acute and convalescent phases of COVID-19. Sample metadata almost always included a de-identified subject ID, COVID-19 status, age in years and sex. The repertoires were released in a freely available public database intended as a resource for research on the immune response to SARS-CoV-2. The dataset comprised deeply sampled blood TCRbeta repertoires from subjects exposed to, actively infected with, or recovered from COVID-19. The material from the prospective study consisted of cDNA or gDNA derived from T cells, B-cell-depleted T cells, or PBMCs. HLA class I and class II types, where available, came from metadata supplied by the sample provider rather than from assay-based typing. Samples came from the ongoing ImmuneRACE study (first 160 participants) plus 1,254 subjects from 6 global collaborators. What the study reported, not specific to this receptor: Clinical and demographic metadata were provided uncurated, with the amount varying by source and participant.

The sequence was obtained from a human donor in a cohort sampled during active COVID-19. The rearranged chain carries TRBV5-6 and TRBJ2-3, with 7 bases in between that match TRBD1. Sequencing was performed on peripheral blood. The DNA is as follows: TGTGCCAGCAGCCCATTGAGAGACAGGGTTTTTTTCGATACGCAGTATTTT. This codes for CASSPLRDRVFFDTQYF.